Each of the 10 T cell receptor beta chains below was sequenced from the same sample in a study of cytomegalovirus exposure and HLA in healthy donors. PCR employed 60 Vbeta and 13 Jbeta primers. TCRdb's table, derived via immunoSEQ multiplex PCR, lists solely in-frame clones and lacks some. The table records about 100,000 clones, roughly 75% of them present only once. Material for sequencing was PBMCs. The receptors originated from a woman aged 18-29 years in good health and CMV-seropositive.

The chain uses TRBV9 and TRBJ2-1, with unresolved D. The ends were cut back, 0 bases at V and 9 bases at J, with 16 bases in the middle. Germline V gene sequence: CDR1 SGDLS, CDR2 YYNGEE. The CDR3 consists of 15 residues. The chain's CDR3 is CASSVGHGPTPEQFF. DNA for the CDR3: TGTGCCAGCAGCGTAGGACATGGCCCAACACCTGAGCAGTTCTTC.

The CDR3 loop reads CASSDPSGRTYEQYF. CDR3 bases: TGTGCCAGCAGTGACCCTAGCGGGAGGACGTACGAGCAGTACTTC. The chain links TRBV25-1 to TRBJ2-7, with 11 nucleotides matching TRBD2. The length of the CDR3 is 15 residues. CDR1 is MGHDK, CDR2 SYGVNS, per germline. V dropped 3 bases and J dropped 4; count of bases not matched to a gene: 5.

V usage is TRBV25-1 and J usage is TRBJ2-5; D may be TRBD2 (6 bases). The tail of the sequence fits TRBJ2-7 better, so the J call may be wrong. Germline CDR1 and CDR2: MGHDK and SYGVNS. The CDR3 loop spans 12 amino acids. CDR3 coding DNA: TGTGCCAGCAGGGACTACTCCTACGAGCAGTACTTC. It yields the protein CASRDYSYEQYF.

The chain employs TRBV7-3 and TRBJ2-7, with 8 bases that match TRBD2. Germline-derived CDR1 and CDR2 are SGHTA and FQGTGA. The V and J ends lost 5 bases and 4 bases, in that order; junction bases with no gene match: 7. This CDR3 has 14 amino acids. This CDR3 reads CASSPSGSKYEQYF. The CDR3 nucleotides are TGTGCCAGCAGCCCAAGCGGGAGCAAGTACGAGCAGTACTTC.

The sample holds one count of this clone. CDR3 sequence: CASGRTGLDTEAFF. As DNA, the CDR3 is TGTGCCAGCGGAAGAACAGGGTTGGACACTGAAGCTTTCTTT. The chain combines TRBV28 with TRBJ1-1; maybe TRBD1 (6 bases). CDR1 and CDR2 (germline): MDHEN, SYDVKM. The V end was cut by 8 bases, the J end by 3 bases, with 16 bases between. The CDR3 covers 14 residues.

This chain links TRBV6-5 with TRBJ1-2; the D is unclear. The V gene lost 6 bases and the J gene lost 3 bases, with 8 bases spanning the gap. Germline CDR1 MNHEY, CDR2 SVGAGI. This CDR3 has 12 residues. This chain's CDR3 is CASRYTDYGYTF. CDR3 nucleotides: TGTGCCAGCAGATACACGGACTATGGCTACACCTTC.

The chain is built from TRBV27 and TRBJ2-7, with 7 bases matching TRBD1. Germline CDR1 reads MNHEY; CDR2 reads SMNVEV (reference sequence). With 6 bases clipped from V and 5 bases from J, the junction kept 13 bases outside the gene matches. The CDR3 runs 15 residues. CDR3 DNA sequence: TGTGCCAGCAGATCGACAGGGCGGCTCGGGGACGAGCAGTACTTC. Translated: CASRSTGRLGDEQYF.

The chain links TRBV14 to TRBJ2-5, with 9 bases lining up with TRBD1. CDR1 and CDR2 (germline): SGHDN, FVKESK. The CDR3 has 17 residues. Germline trimming cut 4 bases from V and 2 bases from J; bases unmatched to any gene: 11. The chain's CDR3 is CASSPSRWDRDQETQYF. CDR3 bases: TGTGCCAGCAGCCCGTCGCGTTGGGACAGGGATCAAGAGACCCAGTACTTC.

CDR3 DNA sequence: TGTGCCAGCAGCCTACCGGGACTAGCGGCTTCCACAGATACGCAGTATTTT. Amino acids: CASSLPGLAASTDTQYF. J is TRBJ2-3 and V is TRBV5-6, with 11 bases lining up with TRBD2. This CDR3 spans 17 amino acids. CDR1 and CDR2 (germline): SGHDT, YYEEEE. J gave up 2 bases and V 4 bases, and 9 bases lay outside the gene matches.

This sequence joins TRBV7-3 and TRBJ1-2; weak D call: TRBD1 (6 bases). Germline CDR1 and CDR2: SGHTA and FQGTGA. Deletions cut 2 bases from V and 7 bases from J, with 11 bases between. The CDR3 is made up of 13 amino acids. CDR3 sequence reads: CASSLGGSGGYTF. CDR3 nucleotide sequence: TGTGCCAGCAGCTTAGGGGGCTCGGGTGGCTACACCTTC.